The 16 T cell receptor beta chains in this list originate from one sample, sequenced in a study of shared clonotypes between healthy human individuals. The repertoire was sequenced with immunoSEQ multiplex PCR; TCRdb's copy has only in-frame clones and lacks some. The sample shows roughly 2.6 million clones, around nine tenths of them seen only once. The sequencing input was naive CD4+ T cells sorted from blood. Regarding subset: CD45RA+ positively selected. These receptors were collected from a man aged 18 to 30 in good health.

The chain has TRBV11-2 and TRBJ1-2, with TRBD1 matching 8 bases. The CDR3 is made up of 15 amino acids. Germline CDR1 reads SGHAT; CDR2 reads FQNNGV. V dropped 5 bases and J dropped 7; count of bases not matched to a gene: 12. CDR3 protein: CASSPVKQGAIGYTF. CDR3 DNA sequence: TGTGCCAGCAGCCCAGTCAAGCAGGGGGCAATTGGCTACACCTTC.

This chain uses TRBV2 with TRBJ2-3; 7 bases are shared with TRBD2. The CDR3 covers 14 residues. Unmatched junction bases numbered 3, after V lost 0 bases and J lost 6 bases. Germline V CDR1 and CDR2: SNHLY, FYNNEI. CDR3 loop: CASSEAGGRDTQYF. As DNA, the CDR3 is TGTGCCAGCAGTGAAGCGGGGGGGAGGGATACGCAGTATTTT.

Concerning this clone itself: Other nucleotide sequences in the sample specify the same CDR3. The chain joins TRBV10-3 to TRBJ2-5, with unresolved D. The J call may not be correct, given that the DNA end is closer to TRBJ2-7. CDR3 size: 12 residues. Germline-derived CDR1 and CDR2 are ENHRY and SYGVKD. CDR3 coding DNA: TGTGCCATCAGTGAGTCGGGGTACGAGCAGTACTTC. It encodes CAISESGYEQYF.

This rearrangement joins TRBV9 to TRBJ1-5; no reliable D call. Trimming cost V 4 bases and J 3 bases, with 14 bases left between them. The CDR3 length is 15 residues. The germline V gene encodes CDR1 SGDLS and CDR2 YYNGEE. The CDR3 loop reads CASSPDPGPNQPQHF. CDR3 DNA: TGTGCCAGCAGCCCAGATCCGGGCCCCAATCAGCCCCAGCATTTT.

The chain couples TRBV4-3 to TRBJ1-2; possibly TRBD1 for D (5 bases). The length of the CDR3 is 15 residues. Per the germline V gene, CDR1 is LGHNA and CDR2 is YSLEER. The germline V and J ends were trimmed by 0 bases and 6 bases, with 14 bases remaining between them. CDR3 nucleotide sequence: TGCGCCAGCAGCCAAGAGGGTGGCAGGGCCGATGGCTACACCTTC. It is translated as CASSQEGGRADGYTF.

The chain couples TRBV7-2 to TRBJ1-6; no definite D call. This CDR3 is built from 12 residues. Germline values: CDR1 SGHTA, CDR2 FQGNSA. V gave up 5 bases and J gave up 9 bases, with 8 bases separating them. The CDR3 here is CASSETTSPLHF. CDR3 nucleotides: TGTGCCAGCAGCGAGACTACTTCACCCCTCCACTTT.

The chain joins TRBV5-4 to TRBJ2-2; 8 nucleotides line up with TRBD2. The CDR3 spans 18 residues. Trimming took 0 bases from V and 0 from J; bases not matched to a gene: 7. Germline loops: CDR1 SGHNT, CDR2 YYREEE (reference sequence). CDR3 nucleotides: TGTGCCAGCAGCTTGGCTAGCGGGCCCTCCCCGAACACCGGGGAGCTGTTTTTT. As protein: CASSLASGPSPNTGELFF.

The CDR3 spells CAWSVGAGVSQYF. The CDR3 region has the DNA TGTGCCTGGAGTGTAGGTGCGGGAGTGTCGCAGTATTTT. V and J are TRBV30 and TRBJ2-3, with 7 bases fitting TRBD2. Germline CDR1 and CDR2: GTSNPN and SVGIG (reference sequence). The V and J ends lost 0 bases and 10 bases, in that order; junction bases with no gene match: 7. The CDR3 runs 13 residues.

The rearrangement links TRBV9 to TRBJ1-1; D is perhaps TRBD1 (6 bases). This CDR3 spans 16 amino acids. Trimming left V 4 bases short and J 6 bases short, with 22 bases between. CDR1 and CDR2 (germline): SGDLS, YYNGEE. The CDR3 region has the DNA TGTGCCAGCAGCCCCCTGGTATCAGCGGGGGCGTCTGAAGCTTTCTTT. Its translation: CASSPLVSAGASEAFF.

For this clone: Other nucleotide sequences from this sample produce the same CDR3. The chain carries TRBV7-2 and TRBJ2-7; D not certain. This CDR3 has 13 amino acids. Trimming took off 0 bases at V and 2 bases at J, with 5 bases between the two ends. Looked up from germline, CDR1 is SGHTA and CDR2 is FQGNSA. The CDR3 region is CASSLAVTYEQYF. The CDR3 DNA sequence: TGTGCCAGCAGCTTAGCCGTCACCTACGAGCAGTACTTC.

This chain joins TRBV5-6 and TRBJ2-1, with no clear D. V lost 4 bases to trimming and J lost 5 bases, with 22 bases between them. CDR3 length equals 17 residues. Per germline, CDR1 SGHDT and CDR2 YYEEEE. The CDR3 loop is CASSLVQRFHRDNEQFF. CDR3 bases: TGTGCCAGCAGCCTGGTTCAGCGATTCCACCGAGACAATGAGCAGTTCTTC.

Only one count was recorded for this clone. The gene calls are TRBV9 and TRBJ2-7; 10 bases agree with TRBD2. The ends lost 2 bases at V and 4 bases at J; junction bases unmatched: 9. In germline, CDR1 is SGDLS, CDR2 YYNGEE. This CDR3 has 16 residues. DNA of the CDR3: TGTGCCAGCAGCGTGAACGAAGCGGGGGGGCAATACGAGCAGTACTTC. It specifies CASSVNEAGGQYEQYF.

Note on this clone: Other DNA sequences in the same sample also yield this CDR3. V is TRBV10-3 and J is TRBJ2-5; 11 nucleotides agree with TRBD1. J was trimmed by 5 bases and V by 4 bases; bases with no gene match: 3. In germline, CDR1 is ENHRY, CDR2 SYGVKD. The CDR3 loop spans 14 amino acids. DNA for the CDR3: TGTGCCATCAGTGGGACAGGGGGCGAGGAGACCCAGTACTTC. This encodes CAISGTGGEETQYF.

The chain is built from TRBV5-4 and TRBJ2-2, with D possibly TRBD2 on 6 matching bases. Trimming removed 4 bases from V and 0 bases from J, with 13 bases in between. The CDR3 sequence is 16 residues long. Germline CDR1 is SGHNT and CDR2 is YYREEE (reference sequence). The CDR3 loop is CASSAAGPSNTGELFF. DNA of the CDR3: TGTGCCAGCAGCGCGGCGGGGCCCTCGAACACCGGGGAGCTGTTTTTT.

V and J are TRBV28 and TRBJ2-7; the D call may be TRBD1 or TRBD2 (5 bases each). Germline CDR1 is MDHEN and CDR2 is SYDVKM. Trimming shortened V by 5 bases and J by 5 bases, and 13 bases separated the two germline ends. The CDR3 consists of 13 residues. The CDR3 region has the DNA TGTGCCAGCAGTCCGGGGCCCCCGCACGAGCAGTACTTC. Translating it yields CASSPGPPHEQYF.

The CDR3 here is CASSYTGGRAFF. In DNA, the CDR3 is TGTGCCAGCAGCTATACAGGGGGCCGAGCTTTCTTT. The chain uses TRBV11-3 and TRBJ1-1, with TRBD1 matching over 9 bases. After removal of 4 bases from V and 10 bases from J, the junction contained 4 bases not matched to a gene. Germline loops: CDR1 SGHNT, CDR2 YENEEA. The CDR3 has 12 amino acids.